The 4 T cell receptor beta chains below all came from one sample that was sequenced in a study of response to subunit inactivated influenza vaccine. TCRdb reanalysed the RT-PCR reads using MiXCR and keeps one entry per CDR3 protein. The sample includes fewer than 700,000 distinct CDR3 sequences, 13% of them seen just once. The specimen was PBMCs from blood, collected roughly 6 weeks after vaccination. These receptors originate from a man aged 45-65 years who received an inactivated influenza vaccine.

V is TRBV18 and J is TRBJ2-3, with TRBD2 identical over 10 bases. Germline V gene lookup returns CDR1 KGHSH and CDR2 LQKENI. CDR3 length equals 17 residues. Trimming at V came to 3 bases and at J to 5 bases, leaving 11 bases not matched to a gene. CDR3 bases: TGTGCCAGCTCACCGTTACTAGCGGGGACCGGTCGAGATACGCAGTATTTT. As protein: CASSPLLAGTGRDTQYF.

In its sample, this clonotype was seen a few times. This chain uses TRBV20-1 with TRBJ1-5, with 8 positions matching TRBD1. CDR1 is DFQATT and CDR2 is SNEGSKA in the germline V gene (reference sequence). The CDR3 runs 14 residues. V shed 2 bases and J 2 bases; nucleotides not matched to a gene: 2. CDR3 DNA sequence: TGCAGTGCTAGATCGGACAGGGGCAATCAGCCCCAGCATTTT. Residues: CSARSDRGNQPQHF.

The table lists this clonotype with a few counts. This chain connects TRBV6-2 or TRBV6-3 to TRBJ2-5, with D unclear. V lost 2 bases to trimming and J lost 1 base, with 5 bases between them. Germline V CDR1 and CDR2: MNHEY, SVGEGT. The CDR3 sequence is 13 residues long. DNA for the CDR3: TGTGCCAGCAGTTACATCGGCCAAGAGACCCAGTACTTC. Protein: CASSYIGQETQYF.

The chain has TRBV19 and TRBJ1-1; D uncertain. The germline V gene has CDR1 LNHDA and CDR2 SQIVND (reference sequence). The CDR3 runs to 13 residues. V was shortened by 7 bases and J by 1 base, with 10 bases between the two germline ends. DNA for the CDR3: TGTGCCAGTAAGCTAGGGAGGAACACTGAAGCTTTCTTT. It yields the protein CASKLGRNTEAFF.